This T cell receptor (beta chain) was observed in a study of shared T cell receptors in the human thymus listed by TCRdb under 2021. Context from the whole study: The study examined how self-reactive, shared T-cell receptor alpha chains are generated in the human thymus.

Notes on this clone: Its antigen has not been determined. The record has no base qualities; no much larger clone is one base away.

To prepare the library, the immunoSEQ multiplex PCR assay was applied. What TCRdb holds here is the immuneACCESS table cut down to in-frame rearrangements. Part of the clones is not present; checked against another copy, under half of the missing clones reflect an unresolved V gene, and the others are unexplained. This sample gives 500,000 to 850,000 clones in total; around 87% of them show up just once. The ten largest clones represent about 0.0094% of the sample. The CDR3 has 13 amino acids, counting the end cysteine and phenylalanine. CDR3 DNA is the only sequence kept; it has 39 bases, read in frame from the first base. V has 6 bases trimmed and J has 6 bases trimmed; junction bases matching no gene number 7. The germline V gene provides CDR1 MDHEN and CDR2 SYDVKM. The sample was also reused in another study, on human thymus T cells. As noted in the second study: Immunologically healthy infants undergoing open corrective cardiac surgery for congenital heart defects in Finland were used as donors. Thymus tissue was collected as surgical resects that were removed during corrective cardiac surgery. Both the thymic and the peripheral blood repertoires appeared to show biased V and J gene segment usage. Highly overlapping thymic TCR repertoires among unrelated individuals were reported in the related research. The study characterized TCR alpha and beta repertoires from under 10 infant thymus samples and four related peripheral blood samples. Donor ages ranged from roughly 6 to 250 days, and the cohort comprised about six male and two female infants. After being mechanically released from the tissue, thymocytes were kept at -70 degrees C in pellets of about 8.5-32 million cells. A QIAsymphony instrument was used to extract genomic DNA from the frozen cell pellets. The immunoSEQ multiplex PCR assay was used to amplify the TCRB and TCRAD loci from a standardized quantity of quality-controlled genomic DNA. The amplicons spanned the V(D)J region and were long enough to cover the CDR3 and allow V and J genes to be identified. The commercial immunoSEQ service was used to sequence amplicons on an Illumina platform. Primer bias and sequencing errors were corrected as previously described, and TCRAD and TCRB were defined on the basis of the IMGT database. Analysis of the repertoires was done with immunoSEQ Analyzer 3.0 and VDJTools and included basic statistics, V/J segment usage, diversity estimates, rarefaction and pairwise overlap. Chao1, ChaoE, Efron-Thisted, Shannon and inverse Simpson indices were used to estimate diversity, which was also estimated on datasets down-sampled to the smallest sample. For repertoire overlap, CDR3 nucleotide sequence, V gene and J gene had to match strictly, and clustering was done by Jaccard-based multidimensional scaling. Thymus samples yielded on average approximately 840,000 unique TCRB clonotypes, compared with 70,000 to 85,000 from blood samples.

The sequence was obtained from a boy in the first two years of life with a congenital heart defect. Donor details come from another sample of the same person, matched by shared clones. The rearranged chain carries TRBV28 and TRBJ1-2; TRBD1 aligns with 7 central bases. Sequenced input: thymocytes. The DNA sequence follows: TGTGCCAGCAGCCAAAGACAGGGAAATGGCTACACCTTC. This is translated as CASSQRQGNGYTF.